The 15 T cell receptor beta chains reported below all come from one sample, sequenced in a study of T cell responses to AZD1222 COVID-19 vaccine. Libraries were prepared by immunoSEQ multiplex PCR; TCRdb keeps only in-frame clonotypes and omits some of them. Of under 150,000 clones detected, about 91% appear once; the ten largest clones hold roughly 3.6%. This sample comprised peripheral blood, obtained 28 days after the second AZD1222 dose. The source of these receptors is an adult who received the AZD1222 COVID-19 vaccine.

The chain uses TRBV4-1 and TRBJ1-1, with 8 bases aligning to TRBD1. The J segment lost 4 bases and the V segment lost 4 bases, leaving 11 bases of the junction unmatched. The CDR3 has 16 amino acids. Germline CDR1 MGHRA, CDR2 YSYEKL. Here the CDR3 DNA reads TGCGCCAGCAGCCCCGGACAGGGAAGGGGGGGCACTGAAGCTTTCTTT. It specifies CASSPGQGRGGTEAFF.

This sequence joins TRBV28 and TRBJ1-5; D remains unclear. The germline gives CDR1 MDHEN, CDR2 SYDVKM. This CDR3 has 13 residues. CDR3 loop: CASYGVLNQPQHF. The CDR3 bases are TGTGCATCCTATGGAGTCCTCAATCAGCCCCAGCATTTT. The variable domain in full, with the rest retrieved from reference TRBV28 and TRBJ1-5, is DVKVTQSSRYLVKRTGEKVFLECVQDMDHENMFWYRQDPGLGLRLIYFSYDVKMKEKGDIPEGYSVSREKKERFSLILESASTNQTSMYLCASYGVLNQPQHFGDGTRLSIL.

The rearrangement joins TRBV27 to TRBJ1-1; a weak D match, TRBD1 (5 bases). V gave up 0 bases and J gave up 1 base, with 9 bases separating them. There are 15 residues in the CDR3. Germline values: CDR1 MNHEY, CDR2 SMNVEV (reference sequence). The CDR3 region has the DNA TGTGCCAGCAGTTTATCAGGACAACCGAACACTGAAGCTTTCTTT. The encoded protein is CASSLSGQPNTEAFF.

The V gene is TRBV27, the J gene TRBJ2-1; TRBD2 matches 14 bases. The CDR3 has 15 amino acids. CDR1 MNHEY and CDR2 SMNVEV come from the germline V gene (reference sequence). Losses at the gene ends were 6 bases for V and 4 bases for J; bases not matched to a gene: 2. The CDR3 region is CASRRLAGGYNEQFF. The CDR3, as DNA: TGTGCCAGCAGGCGACTAGCGGGAGGGTACAATGAGCAGTTCTTC.

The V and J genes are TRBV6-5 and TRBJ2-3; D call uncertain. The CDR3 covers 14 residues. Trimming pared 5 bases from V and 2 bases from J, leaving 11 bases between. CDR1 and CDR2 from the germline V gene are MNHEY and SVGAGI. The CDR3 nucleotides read TGTGCCAGCAGTAATCGGGCGGACACAGATACGCAGTATTTT. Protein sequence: CASSNRADTDTQYF.

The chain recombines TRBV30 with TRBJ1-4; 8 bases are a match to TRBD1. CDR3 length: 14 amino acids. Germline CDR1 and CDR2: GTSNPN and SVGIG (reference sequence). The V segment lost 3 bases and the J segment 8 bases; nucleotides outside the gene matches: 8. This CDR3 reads CAWSAGGEVEKLFF. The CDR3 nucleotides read TGTGCCTGGAGCGCAGGGGGCGAGGTGGAAAAACTGTTTTTT.

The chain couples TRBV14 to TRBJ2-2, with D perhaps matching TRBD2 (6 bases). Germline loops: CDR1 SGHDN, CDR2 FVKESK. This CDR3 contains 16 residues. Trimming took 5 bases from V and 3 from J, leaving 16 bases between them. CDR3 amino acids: CASSAGTGYYTGELFF. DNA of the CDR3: TGTGCCAGCAGCGCCGGGACTGGATACTACACCGGGGAGCTGTTTTTT. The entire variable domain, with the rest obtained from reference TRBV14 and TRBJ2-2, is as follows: EAGVTQFPSHSVIEKGQTVTLRCDPISGHDNLYWYRRVMGKEIKFLLHFVKESKQDESGMPNNRFLAERTGGTYSTLKVQPAELEDSGVYFCASSAGTGYYTGELFFGEGSRLTVL.

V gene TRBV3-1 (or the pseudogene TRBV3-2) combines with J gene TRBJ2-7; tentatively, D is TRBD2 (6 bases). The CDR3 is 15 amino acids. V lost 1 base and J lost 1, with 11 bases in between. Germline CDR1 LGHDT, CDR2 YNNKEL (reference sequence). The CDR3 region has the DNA TGTGCCAGCAGCCAAGCTTTCGGAGGGTCCTACGAGCAGTACTTC. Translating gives CASSQAFGGSYEQYF.

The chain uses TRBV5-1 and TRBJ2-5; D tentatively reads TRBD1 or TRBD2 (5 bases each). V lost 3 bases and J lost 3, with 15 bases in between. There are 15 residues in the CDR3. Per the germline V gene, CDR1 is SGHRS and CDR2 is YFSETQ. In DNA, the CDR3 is TGCGCCAGCAGCTCCGGGACGTCGCTGGAAGAGACCCAGTACTTC. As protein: CASSSGTSLEETQYF.

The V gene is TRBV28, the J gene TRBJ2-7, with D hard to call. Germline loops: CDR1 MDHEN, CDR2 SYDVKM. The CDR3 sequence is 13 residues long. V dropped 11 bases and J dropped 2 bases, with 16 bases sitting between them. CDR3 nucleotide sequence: TGTGCCTCTGGGTCTCCCGCGCCCTACGAGCAGTACTTC. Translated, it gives CASGSPAPYEQYF.

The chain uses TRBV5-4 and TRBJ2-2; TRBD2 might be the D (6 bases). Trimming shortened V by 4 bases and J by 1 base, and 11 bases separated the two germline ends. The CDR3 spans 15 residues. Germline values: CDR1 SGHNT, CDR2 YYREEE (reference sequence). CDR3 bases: TGTGCCAGCAGCGCGGGACCTTTGAACACCGGGGAGCTGTTTTTT. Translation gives CASSAGPLNTGELFF.

CDR3 in amino acids: CASSRTHVGGISYEQYF. The CDR3 region has the DNA TGTGCCAGCAGCCGGACCCATGTTGGGGGCATTTCCTACGAGCAGTACTTC. The V gene is TRBV3-1 (or the pseudogene TRBV3-2), the J gene TRBJ2-7; D is perhaps TRBD1 (6 bases). Germline V gene data show CDR1 as LGHDT and CDR2 as YNNKEL (reference sequence). Trimming left V 4 bases short and J 1 base short, with 20 bases between. The CDR3 has 17 residues.

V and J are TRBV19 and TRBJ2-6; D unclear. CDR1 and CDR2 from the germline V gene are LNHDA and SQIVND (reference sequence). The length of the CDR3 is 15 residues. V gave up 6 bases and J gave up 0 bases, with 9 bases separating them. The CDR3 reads CASRSGSSGANVLTF. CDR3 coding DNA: TGTGCCAGTAGGTCTGGCAGCTCTGGGGCCAACGTCCTGACTTTC.

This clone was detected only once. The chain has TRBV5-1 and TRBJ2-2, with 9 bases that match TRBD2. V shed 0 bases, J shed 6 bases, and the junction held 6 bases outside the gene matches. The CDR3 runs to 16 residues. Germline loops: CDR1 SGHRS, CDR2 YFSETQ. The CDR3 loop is CASSLESGRKSGELFF. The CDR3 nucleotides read TGCGCCAGCAGCTTGGAGAGCGGGAGGAAGTCCGGGGAGCTGTTTTTT.

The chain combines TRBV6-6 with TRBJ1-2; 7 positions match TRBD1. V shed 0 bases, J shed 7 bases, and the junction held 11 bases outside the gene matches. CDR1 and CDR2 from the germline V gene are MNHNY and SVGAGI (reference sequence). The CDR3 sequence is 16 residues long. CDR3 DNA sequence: TGTGCCAGCAGTTACTCGTTTCAGGGGGTACGAAGTGGCTACACCTTC. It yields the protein CASSYSFQGVRSGYTF.